This TCR beta chain comes out of a study of cytomegalovirus exposure and HLA in healthy donors. PCR primers comprised 60 Vbeta and 13 Jbeta primers. Repertoires were generated with immunoSEQ multiplex PCR, while TCRdb's copy carries only in-frame clones and drops some. The sample records about 160,000 clones, over 60% being singletons. Germline-derived CDR1 and CDR2 are SGHTA and FQGTGA. The CDR3 runs to 15 residues. Trimming took 5 bases from V and 9 from J; bases not matched to a gene: 8. The sequence came from a woman aged 18-35 years in good health and CMV-seronegative. This chain connects TRBV7-3 to TRBJ2-1; 12 positions match TRBD1. The sequenced sample consisted of PBMCs. CDR3 DNA: TGTGCCAGCAGCCGGGGGGGACAGGGGGCTGGTGAGCAGTTCTTC. Its translation is CASSRGGQGAGEQFF. The whole variable domain, remainder taken from reference TRBV7-3 and TRBJ2-1, is GAGVSQTPSNKVTEKGKYVELRCDPISGHTALYWYRQSLGQGPEFLIYFQGTGAADDSGLPNDRFFAVRPEGSVSTLKIQRTERGDSAVYLCASSRGGQGAGEQFFGPGTRLTVL.